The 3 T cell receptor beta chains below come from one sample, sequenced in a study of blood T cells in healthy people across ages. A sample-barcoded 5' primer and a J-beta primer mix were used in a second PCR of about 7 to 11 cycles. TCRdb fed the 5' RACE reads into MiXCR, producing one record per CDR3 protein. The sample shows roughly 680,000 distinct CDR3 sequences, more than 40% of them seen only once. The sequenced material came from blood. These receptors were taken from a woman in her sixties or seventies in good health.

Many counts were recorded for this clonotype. The DNA for the CDR3 is TGCAGTGCTAGGAAGGAAAACACTGAAGCTTTCTTT. The encoded protein is CSARKENTEAFF. The chain has TRBV20-1 and TRBJ1-1; D not certain. The V gene's germline CDR1 is DFQATT and CDR2 SNEGSKA (reference sequence). The CDR3 spans 12 residues. The V and J ends lost 3 bases and 2 bases respectively, with 7 bases between them.

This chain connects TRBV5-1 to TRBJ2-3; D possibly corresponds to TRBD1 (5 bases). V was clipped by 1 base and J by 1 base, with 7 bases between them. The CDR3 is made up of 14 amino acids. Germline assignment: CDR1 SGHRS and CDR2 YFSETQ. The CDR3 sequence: CASSLQQGTDTQYF. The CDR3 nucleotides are TGCGCCAGCAGCTTGCAACAGGGCACAGATACGCAGTATTTT.

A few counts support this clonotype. CDR3 coding DNA: TGCAGCGTTTTCACAGGGGGGCTCTTTTTTGGCTACACCTTC. This translates into CSVFTGGLFFGYTF. This chain uses TRBV29-1 with TRBJ1-2; 8 nucleotides align to TRBD1. With V trimmed by 5 bases and J by 7 bases, 12 bases remained unmatched. This CDR3 has 14 residues. CDR1 is SQVTM and CDR2 is ANQGSEA in the germline V gene. The full variable domain, in which reference TRBV29-1 and TRBJ1-2 provide the parts outside the CDR3, is SAVISQKPSRDICQRGTSLTIQCQVDSQVTMMFWYRQQPGQSLTLIATANQGSEATYESGFVIDKFPISRPNLTFSTLTVSNMSPEDSSIYLCSVFTGGLFFGYTFGSGTRLTVV.